This T cell receptor beta chain is drawn from a study of cytomegalovirus exposure and HLA in healthy donors. The PCR ran on 60 Vbeta and 13 Jbeta primers. Sequencing used immunoSEQ multiplex PCR; TCRdb keeps in-frame clones, though not all of them. Among around 200,000 clones listed, around 80% were seen once. Study-wide results and limits: Association of a missense DCLRE1C variant with TCR beta V- and J-gene trimming was reported in a later analysis.

Details on this clone: Its antigen is unidentified.

Input material: PBMCs. This receptor was obtained from a woman in her forties in good health and CMV-seronegative.

For the CDR3, the DNA is TGTGCCAGCAGCAAAGGTGCCCGCCGACCGGGACAGGGGCGATATGGCTACACCTTC. Protein product: CASSKGARRPGQGRYGYTF. The chain couples TRBV21-1 to TRBJ1-2; no check of the table's D call, TRBD1, against the DNA was made. TRBV21-1 has pseudogene status. CDR3 length: 19 residues.